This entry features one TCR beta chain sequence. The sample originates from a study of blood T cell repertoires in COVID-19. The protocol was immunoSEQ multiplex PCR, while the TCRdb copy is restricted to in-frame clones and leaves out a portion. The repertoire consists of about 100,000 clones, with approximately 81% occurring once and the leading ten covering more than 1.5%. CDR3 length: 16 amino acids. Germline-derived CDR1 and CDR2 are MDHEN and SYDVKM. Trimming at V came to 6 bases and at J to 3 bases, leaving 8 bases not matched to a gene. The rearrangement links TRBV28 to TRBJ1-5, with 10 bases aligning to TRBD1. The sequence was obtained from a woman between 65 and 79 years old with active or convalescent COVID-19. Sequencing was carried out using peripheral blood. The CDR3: CASRDPGQGNNQPQHF. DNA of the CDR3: TGTGCCAGCAGAGATCCGGGACAGGGGAACAATCAGCCCCAGCATTTT.